A single sample is the source of the 8 T cell receptor beta chains below, sequenced in a study of T cell repertoires in cytomegalovirus infection. TCRdb used MiXCR to reprocess the reads, holding one entry per CDR3 protein. The sample records just under 550,000 distinct CDR3 sequences, 26% being singletons. The sequencing input was PBMCs. The receptor source for this set is a human donor in good health (CMV status not recorded). Some clones in this sample may be carry-over from other donors' samples.

In DNA, the CDR3 is TGTGCCACCTGGAGCTCAGTTGATACGCAGTATTTT. Its protein is CATWSSVDTQYF. This chain uses TRBV28 with TRBJ2-3; D is ambiguous. Germline V gene data show CDR1 as MDHEN and CDR2 as SYDVKM. Deletions cut 10 bases from V and 6 bases from J, with 14 bases between. The CDR3 spans 12 residues.

The genes are TRBV18 and TRBJ2-5; weak D call: TRBD1 (6 bases). The germline CDR1 and CDR2 sequences are KGHSH and LQKENI. V was shortened by 4 bases and J by 2 bases, with 14 bases between the two germline ends. The CDR3 runs 15 residues. The CDR3 DNA sequence: TGTGCCAGCTCACTCCGGGACAACCTTCAAGAGACCCAGTACTTC. Protein: CASSLRDNLQETQYF.

The V call is TRBV11-2, the J call TRBJ2-1, with 10 nucleotides matching TRBD2. Germline CDR1 is SGHAT and CDR2 is FQNNGV. Losses at the gene ends were 1 base for V and 7 bases for J; bases not matched to a gene: 10. This CDR3 comprises 17 residues. As DNA, the CDR3 is TGTGCCAGCAGCTTAGTACCCACTAGCGGGACGGGGAATGAGCAGTTCTTC. It encodes CASSLVPTSGTGNEQFF.

The table lists this clonotype with many counts. V is TRBV7-8 and J is TRBJ2-5; the D gene is possibly TRBD2 (5 bases). Germline V gene data show CDR1 as SGHVS and CDR2 as FQNEAQ. CDR3 length equals 15 residues. V lost 2 bases to trimming and J lost 1 base, with 11 bases between them. The CDR3 DNA sequence: TGTGCCAGCAGCTTAAGTTTTGGAGGCCAAGAGACCCAGTACTTC. This gives the protein CASSLSFGGQETQYF.

The V call is TRBV7-3, the J call TRBJ2-2; D is possibly TRBD2 (7 bases). Germline CDR1 reads SGHTA; CDR2 reads FQGTGA. V shed 6 bases and J shed 2 bases, with 13 bases lying between them. There are 15 residues in the CDR3. Written as DNA, the CDR3 is TGTGCCAGCAGGAAGGGGGGGACAAACACCGGGGAGCTGTTTTTT. This translates into CASRKGGTNTGELFF.

This chain joins TRBV2 and TRBJ2-1; 9 bases line up with TRBD1. This CDR3 spans 14 amino acids. Looked up from germline, CDR1 is SNHLY and CDR2 is FYNNEI. V trimming: 6 bases; J trimming: 9 bases; junction bases outside the gene matches: 9. CDR3 nucleotide sequence: TGTGCCAGCAGACACCGCGGACAGGGGACTGAGCAGTTCTTC. It is translated as CASRHRGQGTEQFF.

This clonotype was counted ten times or more. CDR3 residues: CASSLGLVGHTEAFF. The CDR3 region has the DNA TGTGCCAGCAGCTTAGGATTGGTGGGTCACACTGAAGCTTTCTTT. This chain connects TRBV7-2 to TRBJ1-1; no reliable D call. Germline values: CDR1 SGHTA, CDR2 FQGNSA. The CDR3 totals 15 residues. Deletions cut 1 base from V and 3 bases from J, with 12 bases between.

This chain connects TRBV11-2 to TRBJ1-6; D is possibly TRBD1 (5 bases). The CDR3 is made up of 19 amino acids. CDR1 and CDR2 from the germline V gene are SGHAT and FQNNGV. V dropped 0 bases and J dropped 0 bases, with 15 bases sitting between them. The chain's CDR3 is CASSLDQGPISSYNSPLHF. In DNA form, the CDR3 reads TGTGCCAGCAGCTTAGATCAGGGACCTATAAGCTCCTATAATTCACCCCTCCACTTT.